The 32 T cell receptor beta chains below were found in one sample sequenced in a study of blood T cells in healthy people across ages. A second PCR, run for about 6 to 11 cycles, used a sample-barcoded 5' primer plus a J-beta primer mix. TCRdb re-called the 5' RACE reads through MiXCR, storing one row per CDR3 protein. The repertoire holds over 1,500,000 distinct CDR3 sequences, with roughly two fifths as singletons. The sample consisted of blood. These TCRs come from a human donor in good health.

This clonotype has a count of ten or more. CDR3 nucleotides: TGCAGCGTCGGGACCCAAGAGACCCAGTACTTC. This translates into CSVGTQETQYF. The V call is TRBV29-1, the J call TRBJ2-5; perhaps D is TRBD1 or TRBD2 (5 bases each). The CDR3 extends over 11 amino acids. V shed 6 bases and J shed 1 base, with 6 bases lying between them. The germline V gene encodes CDR1 SQVTM and CDR2 ANQGSEA.

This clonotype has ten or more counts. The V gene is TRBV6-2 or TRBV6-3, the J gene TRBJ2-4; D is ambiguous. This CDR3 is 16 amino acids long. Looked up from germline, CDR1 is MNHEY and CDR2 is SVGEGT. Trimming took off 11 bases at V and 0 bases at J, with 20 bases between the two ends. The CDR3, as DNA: TGTGCCCCCCAAACCGGGCAGAATCTAGCCAAAAACATTCAGTACTTC. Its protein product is CAPQTGQNLAKNIQYF.

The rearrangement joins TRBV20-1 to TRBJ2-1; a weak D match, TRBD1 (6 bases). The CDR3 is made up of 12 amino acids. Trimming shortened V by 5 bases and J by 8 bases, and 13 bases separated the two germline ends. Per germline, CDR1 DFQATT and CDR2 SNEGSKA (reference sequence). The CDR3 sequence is CSALQGRHEQFF. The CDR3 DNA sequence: TGCAGTGCTTTACAGGGTAGGCATGAGCAGTTCTTC.

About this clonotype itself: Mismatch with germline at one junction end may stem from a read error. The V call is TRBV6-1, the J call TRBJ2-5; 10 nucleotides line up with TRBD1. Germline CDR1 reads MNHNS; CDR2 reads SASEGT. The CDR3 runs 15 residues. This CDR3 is CAGSFAGTGEETQYF. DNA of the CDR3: TGTGCCGGCAGTTTTGCCGGGACAGGGGAAGAGACCCAGTACTTC.

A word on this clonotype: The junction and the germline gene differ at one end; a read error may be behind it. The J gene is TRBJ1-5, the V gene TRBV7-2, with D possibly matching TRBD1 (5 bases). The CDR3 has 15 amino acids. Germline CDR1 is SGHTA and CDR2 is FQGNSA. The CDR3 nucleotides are TGTGCCAGCAACTTAGGGACGGCTGGAGGGTTGCCCCAGCATTTT. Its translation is CASNLGTAGGLPQHF.

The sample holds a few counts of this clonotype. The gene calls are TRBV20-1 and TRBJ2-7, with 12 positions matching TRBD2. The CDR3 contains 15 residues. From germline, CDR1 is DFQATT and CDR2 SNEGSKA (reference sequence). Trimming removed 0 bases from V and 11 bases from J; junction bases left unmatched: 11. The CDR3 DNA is TGCAGTGCTAGAGATCGTCGACTAGCGGGGGCCGGGGAGTACTTC. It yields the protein CSARDRRLAGAGEYF.

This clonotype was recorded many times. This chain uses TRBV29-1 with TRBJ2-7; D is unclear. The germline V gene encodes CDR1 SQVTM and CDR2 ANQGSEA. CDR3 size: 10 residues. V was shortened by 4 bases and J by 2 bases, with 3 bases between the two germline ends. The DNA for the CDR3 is TGCAGCGTTGGGACCTACGAGCAGTACTTC. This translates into CSVGTYEQYF.

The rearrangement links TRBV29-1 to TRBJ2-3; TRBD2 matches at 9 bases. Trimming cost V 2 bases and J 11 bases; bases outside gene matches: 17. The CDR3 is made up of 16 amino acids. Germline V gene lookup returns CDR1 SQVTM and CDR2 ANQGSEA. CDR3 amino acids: CSVEWLAGESSYEQYF. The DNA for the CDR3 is TGCAGCGTTGAATGGTTAGCGGGGGAGAGCTCCTACGAGCAGTATTTT.

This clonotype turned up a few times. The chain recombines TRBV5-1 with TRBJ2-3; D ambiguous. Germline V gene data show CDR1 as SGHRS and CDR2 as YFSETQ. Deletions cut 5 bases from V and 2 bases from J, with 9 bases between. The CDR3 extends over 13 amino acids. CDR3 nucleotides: TGCGCCAGCAGACCTACGATCACAGATACGCAGTATTTT. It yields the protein CASRPTITDTQYF.

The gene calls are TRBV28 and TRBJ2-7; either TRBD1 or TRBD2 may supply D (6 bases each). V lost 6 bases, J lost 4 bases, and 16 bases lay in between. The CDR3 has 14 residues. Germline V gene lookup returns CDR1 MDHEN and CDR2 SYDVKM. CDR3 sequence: CASRWGANVYEQYV. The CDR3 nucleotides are TGTGCCAGCAGATGGGGGGCGAACGTATACGAGCAGTACGTC.

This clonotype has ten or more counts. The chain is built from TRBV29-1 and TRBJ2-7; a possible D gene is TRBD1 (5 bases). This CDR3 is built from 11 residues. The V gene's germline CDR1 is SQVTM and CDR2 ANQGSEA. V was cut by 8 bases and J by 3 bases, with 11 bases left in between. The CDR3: CSLARVYEQYF. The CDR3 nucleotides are TGCAGCCTCGCCAGGGTCTACGAGCAGTACTTC.

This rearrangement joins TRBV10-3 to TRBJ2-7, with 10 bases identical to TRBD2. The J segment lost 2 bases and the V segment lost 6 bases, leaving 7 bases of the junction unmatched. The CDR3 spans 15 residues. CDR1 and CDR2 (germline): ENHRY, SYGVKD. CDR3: CAIRSSGGDTYEQYF. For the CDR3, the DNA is TGTGCCATCAGATCTAGCGGGGGCGACACCTACGAGCAGTACTTC.

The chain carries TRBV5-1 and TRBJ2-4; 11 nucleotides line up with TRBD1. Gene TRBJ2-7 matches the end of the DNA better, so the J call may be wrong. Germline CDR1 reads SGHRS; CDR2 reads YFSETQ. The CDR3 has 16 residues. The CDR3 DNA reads TGCGCCAGCAGTGACCTTACCGGGACAGGGGGCTACGAGCAGTACTTC. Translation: CASSDLTGTGGYEQYF.

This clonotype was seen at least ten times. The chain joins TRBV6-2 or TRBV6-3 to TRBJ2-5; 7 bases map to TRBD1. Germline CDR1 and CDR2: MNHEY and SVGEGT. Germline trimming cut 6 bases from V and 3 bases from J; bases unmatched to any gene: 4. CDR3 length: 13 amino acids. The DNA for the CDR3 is TGTGCCAGCAGACCGACAGGGAAAGAGACCCAGTACTTC. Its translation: CASRPTGKETQYF.

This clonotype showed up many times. CDR3 sequence reads: CSASQLAGGRETQYF. The CDR3 bases are TGCAGTGCTAGTCAACTAGCGGGGGGAAGGGAGACCCAGTACTTC. The chain carries TRBV20-1 and TRBJ2-5, with 12 bases matching TRBD2. The CDR3 is 15 residues long. Germline V gives CDR1 DFQATT, CDR2 SNEGSKA (reference sequence). V was pared by 3 bases and J by 5 bases, with 7 bases of the junction left unmatched.

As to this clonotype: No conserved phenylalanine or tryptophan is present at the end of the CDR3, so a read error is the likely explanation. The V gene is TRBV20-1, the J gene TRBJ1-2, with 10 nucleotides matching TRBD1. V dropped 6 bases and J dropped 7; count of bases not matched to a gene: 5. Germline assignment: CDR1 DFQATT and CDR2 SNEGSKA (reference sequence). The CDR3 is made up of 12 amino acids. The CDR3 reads CSARQGAGGYTL. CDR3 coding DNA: TGCAGTGCCCGACAGGGGGCGGGTGGCTACACCCTC.

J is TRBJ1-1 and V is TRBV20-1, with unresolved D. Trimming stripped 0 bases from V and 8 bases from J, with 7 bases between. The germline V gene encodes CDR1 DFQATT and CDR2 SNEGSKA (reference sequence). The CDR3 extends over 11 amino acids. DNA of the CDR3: TGCAGTGCTAGAGATGTTAAGGAAGCTTTCTTT. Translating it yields CSARDVKEAFF.

The CDR3: CATSDPTESYNEQFF. The CDR3 coding sequence is TGTGCCACCAGTGACCCGACAGAGTCCTACAATGAGCAGTTCTTC. The chain links TRBV24-1 to TRBJ2-1, with D maybe TRBD1 (5 bases). Germline CDR1 is KGHDR and CDR2 is SFDVKD. Trimming removed 4 bases from V and 1 base from J, with 10 bases in between. The CDR3 contains 15 residues.

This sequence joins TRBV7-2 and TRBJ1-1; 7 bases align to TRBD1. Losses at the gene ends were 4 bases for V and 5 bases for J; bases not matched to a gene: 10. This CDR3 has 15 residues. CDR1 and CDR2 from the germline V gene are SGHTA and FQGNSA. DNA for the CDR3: TGTGCCAGCAGCTCTATACAGGGGTTAGCGACTGAAGCTTTCTTT. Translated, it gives CASSSIQGLATEAFF.

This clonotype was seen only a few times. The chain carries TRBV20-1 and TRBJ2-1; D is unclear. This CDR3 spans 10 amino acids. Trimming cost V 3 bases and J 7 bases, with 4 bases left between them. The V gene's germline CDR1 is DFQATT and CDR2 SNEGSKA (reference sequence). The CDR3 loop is CSASMNEQFF. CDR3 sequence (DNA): TGCAGTGCTAGCATGAATGAGCAGTTCTTC.

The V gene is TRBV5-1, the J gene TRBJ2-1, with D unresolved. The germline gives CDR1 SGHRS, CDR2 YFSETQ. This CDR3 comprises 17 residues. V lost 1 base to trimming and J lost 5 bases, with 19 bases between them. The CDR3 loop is CASSLSVRNRFHNEQFF. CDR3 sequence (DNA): TGCGCCAGCAGCTTGTCGGTGAGAAACCGGTTCCACAATGAGCAGTTCTTC.

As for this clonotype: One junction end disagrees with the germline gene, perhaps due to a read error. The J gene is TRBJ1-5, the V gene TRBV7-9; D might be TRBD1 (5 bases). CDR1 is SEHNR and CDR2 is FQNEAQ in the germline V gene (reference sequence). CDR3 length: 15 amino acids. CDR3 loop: CAGSSSGLSNQPQHF. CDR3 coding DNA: TGTGCCGGCAGCTCCTCAGGGTTAAGCAATCAGCCCCAGCATTTT.

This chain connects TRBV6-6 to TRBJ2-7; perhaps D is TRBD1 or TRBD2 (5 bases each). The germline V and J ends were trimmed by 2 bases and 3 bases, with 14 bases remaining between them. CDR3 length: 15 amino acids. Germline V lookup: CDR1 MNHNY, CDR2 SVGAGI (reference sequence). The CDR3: CASSYGTLVHYEQYF. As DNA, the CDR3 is TGTGCCAGCAGTTACGGGACCCTGGTCCACTACGAGCAGTACTTC.

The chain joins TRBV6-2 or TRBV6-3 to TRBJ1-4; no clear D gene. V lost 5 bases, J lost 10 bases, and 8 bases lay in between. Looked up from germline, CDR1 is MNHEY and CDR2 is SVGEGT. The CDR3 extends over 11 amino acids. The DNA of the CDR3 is TGTGCCAGCAGTGACCCTGGAAAACTGTTTTTT. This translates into CASSDPGKLFF.

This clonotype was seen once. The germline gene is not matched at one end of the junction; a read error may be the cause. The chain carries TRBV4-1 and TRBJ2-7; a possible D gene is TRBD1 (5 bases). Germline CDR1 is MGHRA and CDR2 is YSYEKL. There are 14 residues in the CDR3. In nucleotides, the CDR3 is TGCGCCAGCAGCCAACTCGACAGAACCTACGTGCAGTACTTC. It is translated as CASSQLDRTYVQYF.

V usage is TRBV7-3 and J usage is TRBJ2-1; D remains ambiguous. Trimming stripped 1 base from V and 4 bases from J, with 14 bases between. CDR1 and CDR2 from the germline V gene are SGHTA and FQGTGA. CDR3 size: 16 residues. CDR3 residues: CASSLIPTRPYNEQFF. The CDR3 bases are TGTGCCAGCAGCTTAATCCCGACTCGCCCGTACAATGAGCAGTTCTTC.

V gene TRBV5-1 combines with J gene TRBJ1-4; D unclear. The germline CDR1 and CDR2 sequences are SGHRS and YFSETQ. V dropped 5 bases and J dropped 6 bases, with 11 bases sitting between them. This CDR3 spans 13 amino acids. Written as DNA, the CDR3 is TGCGCCAGCAGACTAGTAATGGATGAAAAACTGTTTTTT. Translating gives CASRLVMDEKLFF. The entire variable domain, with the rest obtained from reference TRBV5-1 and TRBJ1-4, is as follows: KAGVTQTPRYLIKTRGQQVTLSCSPISGHRSVSWYQQTPGQGLQFLFEYFSETQRNKGNFPGRFSGRQFSNSRSEMNVSTLELGDSALYLCASRLVMDEKLFFGSGTQLSVL.

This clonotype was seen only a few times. This chain's CDR3 is CASRAGSRRSEQYF. The CDR3 bases are TGTGCCAGCAGAGCAGGATCCAGGCGGAGCGAGCAGTACTTC. This chain links TRBV6-2 or TRBV6-3 with TRBJ2-7; the D is unclear. Germline CDR1 and CDR2: MNHEY and SVGEGT. V lost 6 bases and J lost 6, with 18 bases in between. The CDR3 extends over 14 amino acids.

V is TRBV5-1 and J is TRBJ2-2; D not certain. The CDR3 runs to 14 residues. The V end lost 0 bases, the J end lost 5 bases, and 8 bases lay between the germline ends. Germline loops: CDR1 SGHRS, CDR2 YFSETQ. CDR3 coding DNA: TGCGCCAGCAGCTTGGATGTGGGGACCGGGGAGCTGTTTTTT. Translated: CASSLDVGTGELFF.

The CDR3 spells CSGGGLTDTQYF. The CDR3 DNA reads as TGCAGCGGTGGGGGCCTCACAGATACGCAGTATTTT. This sequence joins TRBV29-1 and TRBJ2-3; D is possibly TRBD1 (6 bases). V shed 7 bases and J shed 2 bases, with 10 bases lying between them. CDR1 and CDR2 from the germline V gene are SQVTM and ANQGSEA. The length of the CDR3 is 12 residues.

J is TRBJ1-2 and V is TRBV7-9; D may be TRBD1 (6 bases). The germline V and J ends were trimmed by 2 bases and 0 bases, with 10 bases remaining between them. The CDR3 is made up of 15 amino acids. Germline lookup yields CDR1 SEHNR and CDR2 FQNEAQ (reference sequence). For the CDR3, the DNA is TGTGCCAGCAGCTTACAGGGGAACTCTAACTATGGCTACACCTTC. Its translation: CASSLQGNSNYGYTF.

DNA for the CDR3: TGTGCCAGCAGCGACATCCAGGGGCACCATCGTCCAGATACGCAGTATTTT. Translated: CASSDIQGHHRPDTQYF. The rearrangement links TRBV27 to TRBJ2-3; possibly TRBD1 for D (6 bases). The CDR3 length is 17 residues. Germline V gene lookup returns CDR1 MNHEY and CDR2 SMNVEV (reference sequence). Trimming pared 6 bases from V and 4 bases from J, leaving 23 bases between.